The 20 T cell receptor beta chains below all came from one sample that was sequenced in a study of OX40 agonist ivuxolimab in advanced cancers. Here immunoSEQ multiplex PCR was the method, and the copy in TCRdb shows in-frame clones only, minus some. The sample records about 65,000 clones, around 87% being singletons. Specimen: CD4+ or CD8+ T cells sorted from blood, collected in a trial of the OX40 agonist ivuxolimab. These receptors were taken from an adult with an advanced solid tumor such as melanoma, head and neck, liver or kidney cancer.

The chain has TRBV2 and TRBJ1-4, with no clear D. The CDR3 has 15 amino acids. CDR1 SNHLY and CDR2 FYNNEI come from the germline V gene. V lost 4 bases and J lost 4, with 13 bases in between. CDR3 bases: TGTGCCAGCAGTGGCCTCTGGCAGCGTAATGAAAAACTGTTTTTT. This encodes CASSGLWQRNEKLFF.

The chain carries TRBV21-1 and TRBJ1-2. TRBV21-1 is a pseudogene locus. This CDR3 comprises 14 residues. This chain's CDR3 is CASSKVDLLYGYTF. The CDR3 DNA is TGTGCCAGCAGCAAAGTGGACCTCCTCTATGGCTACACCTTC.

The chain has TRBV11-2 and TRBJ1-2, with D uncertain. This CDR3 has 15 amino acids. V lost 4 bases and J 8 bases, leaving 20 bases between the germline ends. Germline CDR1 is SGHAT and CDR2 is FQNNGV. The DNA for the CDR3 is TGTGCCAGCAGCTCAAACGCGGGAATTTTGAGGGGCTACACCTTC. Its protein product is CASSSNAGILRGYTF.

The CDR3: CASRPQGAIGELFF. CDR3 DNA: TGTGCCAGTAGACCACAGGGGGCCATCGGGGAGCTGTTTTTT. The rearrangement joins TRBV19 to TRBJ2-2; 9 bases map to TRBD1. Trimming at V came to 6 bases and at J to 7 bases, leaving 6 bases not matched to a gene. Looked up from germline, CDR1 is LNHDA and CDR2 is SQIVND (reference sequence). The CDR3 has 14 amino acids.

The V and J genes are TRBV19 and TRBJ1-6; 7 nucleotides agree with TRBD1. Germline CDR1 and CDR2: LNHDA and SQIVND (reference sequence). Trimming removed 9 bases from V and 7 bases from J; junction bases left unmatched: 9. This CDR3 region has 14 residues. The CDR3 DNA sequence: TGTGCCAGCAACCAGGGACAGCACAATTCACCCCTCCACTTT. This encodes CASNQGQHNSPLHF.

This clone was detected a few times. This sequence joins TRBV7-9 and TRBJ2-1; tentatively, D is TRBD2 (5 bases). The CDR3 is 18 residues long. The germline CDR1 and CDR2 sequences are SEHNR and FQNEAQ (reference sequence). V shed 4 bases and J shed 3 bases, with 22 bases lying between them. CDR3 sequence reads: CASSSRPFGSRGYNEQFF. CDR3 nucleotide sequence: TGTGCCAGCAGCTCCCGCCCTTTTGGTAGCCGGGGCTACAATGAGCAGTTCTTC. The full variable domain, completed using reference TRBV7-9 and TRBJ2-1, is DTGVSQNPRHKITKRGQNVTFRCDPISEHNRLYWYRQTLGQGPEFLTYFQNEAQLEKSRLLSDRFSAERPKGSFSTLEIQRTEQGDSAMYLCASSSRPFGSRGYNEQFFGPGTRLTVL.

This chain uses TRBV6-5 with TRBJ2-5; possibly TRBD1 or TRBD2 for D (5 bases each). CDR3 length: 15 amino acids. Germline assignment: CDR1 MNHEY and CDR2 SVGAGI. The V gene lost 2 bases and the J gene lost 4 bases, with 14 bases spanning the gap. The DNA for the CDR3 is TGTGCCAGCAGTTACGGGCAGGGACGGGTAGAGACCCAGTACTTC. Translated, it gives CASSYGQGRVETQYF.

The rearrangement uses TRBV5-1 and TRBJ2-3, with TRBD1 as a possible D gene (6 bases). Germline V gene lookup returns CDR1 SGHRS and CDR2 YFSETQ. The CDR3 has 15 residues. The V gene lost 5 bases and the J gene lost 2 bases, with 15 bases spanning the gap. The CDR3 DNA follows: TGCGCCAGCAGGGGAAGGACAGATTACACAGATACGCAGTATTTT. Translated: CASRGRTDYTDTQYF.

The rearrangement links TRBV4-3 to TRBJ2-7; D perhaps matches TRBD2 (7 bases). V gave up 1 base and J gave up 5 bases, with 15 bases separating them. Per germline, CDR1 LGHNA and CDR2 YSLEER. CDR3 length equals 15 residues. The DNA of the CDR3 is TGCGCCAGCAGCCAAGCCGGGACGGGGGGCCACGAGCAGTACTTC. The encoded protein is CASSQAGTGGHEQYF.

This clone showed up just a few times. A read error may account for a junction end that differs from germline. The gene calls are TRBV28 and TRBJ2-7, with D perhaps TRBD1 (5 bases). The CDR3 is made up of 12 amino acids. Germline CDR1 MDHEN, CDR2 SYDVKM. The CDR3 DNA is TGTGCCAGCAGCGCTTCAGGGCTACTCCCGGCGTTC. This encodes CASSASGLLPAF.

Here the CDR3 reads CASSLGWLPNTEAFF. In DNA, the CDR3 is TGTGCCAGCAGCTTGGGGTGGTTACCGAACACTGAAGCTTTCTTT. V gene TRBV5-4 combines with J gene TRBJ1-1, with D unclear. Germline loops: CDR1 SGHNT, CDR2 YYREEE (reference sequence). The ends were cut back, 0 bases at V and 1 base at J, with 10 bases in the middle. The CDR3 has 15 residues. The whole variable domain, remainder taken from reference TRBV5-4 and TRBJ1-1, is ETGVTQSPTHLIKTRGQQVTLRCSSQSGHNTVSWYQQALGQGPQFIFQYYREEENGRGNFPPRFSGLQFPNYSSELNVNALELDDSALYLCASSLGWLPNTEAFFGQGTRLTVV.

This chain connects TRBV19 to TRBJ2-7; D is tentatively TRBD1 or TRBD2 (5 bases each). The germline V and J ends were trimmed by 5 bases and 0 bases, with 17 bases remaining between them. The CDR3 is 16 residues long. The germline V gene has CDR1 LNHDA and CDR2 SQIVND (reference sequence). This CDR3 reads CASSPTWDGGSYEQYF. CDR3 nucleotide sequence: TGTGCCAGTAGTCCCACCTGGGACGGAGGCTCCTACGAGCAGTACTTC.

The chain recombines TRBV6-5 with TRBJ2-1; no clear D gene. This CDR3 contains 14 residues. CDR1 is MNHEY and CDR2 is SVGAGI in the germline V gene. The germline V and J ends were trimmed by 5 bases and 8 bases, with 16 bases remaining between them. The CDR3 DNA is TGTGCCAGCAGTCGCCCCGGGTGGAATGATGAGCAGTTCTTC. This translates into CASSRPGWNDEQFF.

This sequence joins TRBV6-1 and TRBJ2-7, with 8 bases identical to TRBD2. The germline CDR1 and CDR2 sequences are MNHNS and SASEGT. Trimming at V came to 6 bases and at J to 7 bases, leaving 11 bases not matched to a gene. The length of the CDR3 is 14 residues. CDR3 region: CASRGSGGLREQYF. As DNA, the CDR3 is TGTGCCAGCAGGGGAAGCGGGGGACTTCGAGAGCAGTACTTC.

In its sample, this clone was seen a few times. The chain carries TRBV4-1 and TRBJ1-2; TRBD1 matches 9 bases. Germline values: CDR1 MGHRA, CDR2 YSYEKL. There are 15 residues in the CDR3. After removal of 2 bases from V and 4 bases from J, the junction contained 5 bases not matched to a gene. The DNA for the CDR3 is TGCGCCAGCAGCCAATTCGGGACAGGGACCTATGGCTACACCTTC. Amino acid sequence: CASSQFGTGTYGYTF.

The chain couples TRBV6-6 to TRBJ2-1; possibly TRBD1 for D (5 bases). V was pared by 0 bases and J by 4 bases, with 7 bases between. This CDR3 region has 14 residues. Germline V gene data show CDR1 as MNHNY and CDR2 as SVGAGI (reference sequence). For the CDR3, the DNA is TGTGCCAGCAGTTACTCGACAGTTTACAATGAGCAGTTCTTC. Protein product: CASSYSTVYNEQFF.

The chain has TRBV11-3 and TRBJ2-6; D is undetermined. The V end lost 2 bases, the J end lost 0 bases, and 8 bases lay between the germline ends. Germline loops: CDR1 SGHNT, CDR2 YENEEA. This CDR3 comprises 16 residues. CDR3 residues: CASSLRGSSGANVLTF. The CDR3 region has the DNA TGTGCCAGCAGCTTACGCGGATCCTCTGGGGCCAACGTCCTGACTTTC.

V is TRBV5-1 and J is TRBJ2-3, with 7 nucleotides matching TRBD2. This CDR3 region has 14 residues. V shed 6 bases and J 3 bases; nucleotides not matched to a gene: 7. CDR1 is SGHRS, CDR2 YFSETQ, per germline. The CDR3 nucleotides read TGCGCCAGCACGAGCGGGGCAACGACAGATACGCAGTATTTT. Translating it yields CASTSGATTDTQYF.

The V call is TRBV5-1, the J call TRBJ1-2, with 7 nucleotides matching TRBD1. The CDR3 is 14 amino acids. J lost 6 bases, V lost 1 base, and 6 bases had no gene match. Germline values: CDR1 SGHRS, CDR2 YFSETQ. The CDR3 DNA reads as TGCGCCAGCAGCTTGCAAACAGGGGAGCATGGCTACACCTTC. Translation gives CASSLQTGEHGYTF.

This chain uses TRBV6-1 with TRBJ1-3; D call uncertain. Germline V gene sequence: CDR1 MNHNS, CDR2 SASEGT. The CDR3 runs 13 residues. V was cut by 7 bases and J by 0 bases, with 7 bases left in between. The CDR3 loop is CASIKHSGNTIYF. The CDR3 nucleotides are TGTGCCAGCATTAAACACTCTGGAAACACCATATATTTT.